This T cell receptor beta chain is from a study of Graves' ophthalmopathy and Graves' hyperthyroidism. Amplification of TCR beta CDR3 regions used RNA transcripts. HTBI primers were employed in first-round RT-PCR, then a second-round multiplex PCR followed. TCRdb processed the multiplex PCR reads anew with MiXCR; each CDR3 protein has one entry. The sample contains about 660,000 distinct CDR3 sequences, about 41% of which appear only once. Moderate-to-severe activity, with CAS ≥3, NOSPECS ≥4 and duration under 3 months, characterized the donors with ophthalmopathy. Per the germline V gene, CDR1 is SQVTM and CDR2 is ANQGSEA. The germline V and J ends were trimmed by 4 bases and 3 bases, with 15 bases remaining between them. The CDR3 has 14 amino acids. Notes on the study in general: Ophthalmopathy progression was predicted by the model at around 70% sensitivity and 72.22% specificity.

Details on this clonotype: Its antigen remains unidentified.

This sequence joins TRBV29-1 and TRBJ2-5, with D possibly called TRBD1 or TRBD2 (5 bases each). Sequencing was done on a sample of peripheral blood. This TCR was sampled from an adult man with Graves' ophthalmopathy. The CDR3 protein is CSVVRGRQKETQYF. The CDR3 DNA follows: TGCAGCGTTGTGAGGGGTCGACAAAAAGAGACCCAGTACTTC.